Below, 3 T cell receptor beta chains from the same sample are listed, as sequenced in a study of response to subunit inactivated influenza vaccine. TCRdb processed the RT-PCR reads anew with MiXCR; each CDR3 protein has one entry. Altogether around 190,000 distinct CDR3 sequences are present, about an eighth being singletons, with the ten largest covering 20% to 30%. Material: CD8+ T cells sorted from PBMCs, obtained around 5 days after vaccination. The source is a man aged 45-65 years who received an inactivated influenza vaccine.

The table lists this clonotype with a few counts. This chain links TRBV7-9 with TRBJ2-5; TRBD2 aligns across 9 bases. Germline V gives CDR1 SEHNR, CDR2 FQNEAQ (reference sequence). The CDR3 runs 15 residues. Trimming cost V 5 bases and J 3 bases; bases outside gene matches: 7. The CDR3 spells CASSPLLAGEETQYF. For the CDR3, the DNA is TGTGCCAGCAGCCCCCTTTTAGCGGGAGAAGAGACCCAGTACTTC. Filled out from reference TRBV7-9 and TRBJ2-5, the complete variable domain reads DTGVSQNPRHKITKRGQNVTFRCDPISEHNRLYWYRQTLGQGPEFLTYFQNEAQLEKSRLLSDRFSAERPKGSFSTLEIQRTEQGDSAMYLCASSPLLAGEETQYFGPGTRLLVL.

The chain recombines TRBV12-3 or TRBV12-4 with TRBJ2-7; possible D gene TRBD2, 6 bases. With 9 bases removed from V and 5 bases from J, the gap between germline ends came to 17 bases. The CDR3 consists of 13 residues. The CDR3 loop is CASSGTMPNEQYF. The DNA of the CDR3 is TGTGCCAGTAGCGGTACCATGCCTAACGAGCAGTACTTC.

This clonotype occurred a few times. The chain joins TRBV20-1 to TRBJ2-1; unclear D gene. Trimming took off 6 bases at V and 8 bases at J, with 17 bases between the two ends. CDR1 and CDR2 from the germline V gene are DFQATT and SNEGSKA (reference sequence). The CDR3 has 13 residues. CDR3 sequence reads: CSATLVFLDEQFF. The CDR3 coding sequence is TGCAGTGCCACCCTAGTCTTTCTAGATGAGCAGTTCTTC.